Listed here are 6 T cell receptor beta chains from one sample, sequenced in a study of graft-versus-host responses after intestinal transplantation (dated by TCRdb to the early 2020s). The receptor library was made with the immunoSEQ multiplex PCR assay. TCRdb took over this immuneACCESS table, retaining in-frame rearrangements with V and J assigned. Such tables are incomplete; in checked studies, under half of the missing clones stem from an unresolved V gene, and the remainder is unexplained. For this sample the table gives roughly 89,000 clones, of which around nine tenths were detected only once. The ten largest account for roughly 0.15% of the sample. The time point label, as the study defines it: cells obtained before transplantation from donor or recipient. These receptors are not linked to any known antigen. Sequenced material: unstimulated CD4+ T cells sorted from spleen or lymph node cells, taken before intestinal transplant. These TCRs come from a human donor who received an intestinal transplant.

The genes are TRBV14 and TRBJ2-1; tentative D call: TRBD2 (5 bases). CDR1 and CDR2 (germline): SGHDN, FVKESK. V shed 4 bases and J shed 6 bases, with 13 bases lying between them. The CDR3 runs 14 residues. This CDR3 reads CASSLSLVSNEQFF. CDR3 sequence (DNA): TGTGCCAGCAGCCTATCACTAGTAAGCAATGAGCAGTTCTTC.

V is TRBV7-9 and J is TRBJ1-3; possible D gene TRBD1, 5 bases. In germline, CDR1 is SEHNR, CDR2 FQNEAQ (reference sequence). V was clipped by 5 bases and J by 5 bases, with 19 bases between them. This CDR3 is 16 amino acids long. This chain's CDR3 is CASSNSGTGRRNTIYF. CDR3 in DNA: TGTGCCAGCAGCAACAGCGGGACCGGGAGAAGAAACACCATATATTTT.

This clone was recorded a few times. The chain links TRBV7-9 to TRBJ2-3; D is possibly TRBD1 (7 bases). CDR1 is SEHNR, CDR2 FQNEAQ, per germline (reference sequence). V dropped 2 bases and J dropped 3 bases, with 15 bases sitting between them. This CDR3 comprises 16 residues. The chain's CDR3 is CASSLKAGGRTDTQYF. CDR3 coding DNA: TGTGCCAGCAGCTTAAAGGCAGGGGGGCGGACAGATACGCAGTATTTT.

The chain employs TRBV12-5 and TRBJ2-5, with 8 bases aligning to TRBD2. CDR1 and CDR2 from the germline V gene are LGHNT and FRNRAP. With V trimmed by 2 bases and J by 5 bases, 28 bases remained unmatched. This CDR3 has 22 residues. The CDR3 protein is CASGLFLVGLAGNPRRGETQYF. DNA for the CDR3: TGTGCTAGTGGTTTGTTTCTCGTGGGGCTAGCGGGCAACCCCCGGCGGGGGGAGACCCAGTACTTC.

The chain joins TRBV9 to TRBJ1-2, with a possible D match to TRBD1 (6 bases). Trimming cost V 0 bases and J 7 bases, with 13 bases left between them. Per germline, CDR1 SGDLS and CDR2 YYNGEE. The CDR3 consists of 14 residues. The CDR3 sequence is CASSVVTGNGGYTF. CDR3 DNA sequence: TGTGCCAGCAGCGTAGTAACAGGGAATGGTGGCTACACCTTC.

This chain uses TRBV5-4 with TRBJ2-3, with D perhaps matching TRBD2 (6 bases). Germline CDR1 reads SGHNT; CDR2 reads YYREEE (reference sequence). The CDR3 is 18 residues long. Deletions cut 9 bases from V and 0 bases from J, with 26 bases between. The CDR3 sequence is CATHRVQGGGRSTDTQYF. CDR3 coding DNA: TGTGCCACCCACCGAGTTCAGGGCGGAGGGAGAAGCACAGATACGCAGTATTTT. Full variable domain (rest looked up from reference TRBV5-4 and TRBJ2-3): ETGVTQSPTHLIKTRGQQVTLRCSSQSGHNTVSWYQQALGQGPQFIFQYYREEENGRGNFPPRFSGLQFPNYSSELNVNALELDDSALYLCATHRVQGGGRSTDTQYFGPGTRLTVL.